The rows below give T cell receptor beta chains drawn from one sample of a study of blood T cells in healthy people across ages. Using its own MiXCR run on the 5' RACE reads, TCRdb lists one record per CDR3 protein. The profile covers 550,000 to 700,000 distinct CDR3 sequences, with about 25% appearing a single time and 15% to 20% taken by the ten largest. Sequenced input: blood. These receptors all come from a woman in her 70s in good health. The CDR3 runs from the conserved cysteine through the conserved F or W. Each record gives: V gene, clone size, D gene, J gene, CDR3 DNA, CDR3 protein. A D gene is named only where the DNA matches it firmly. Only part of the rows carry a size: once, few, many, or a class if the clone is expanded.

TRBV7-2,few,.,TRBJ1-3,TGTGCCAGCAGCTTAATAGCTGGACAGGGAAACACCATATATTTT,CASSLIAGQGNTIYF
TRBV6-1,few,.,TRBJ2-5,TGTGCCAGCAGTTCGGGGTACCTGGGGGAGACCCAGTACTTC,CASSSGYLGETQYF
TRBV7-7,few,TRBD2,TRBJ2-3,TGTGCCAGCAGCCCAGGACTAGCGGGAGGAGATACGCAGTATTTT,CASSPGLAGGDTQYF
TRBV7-2,.,TRBD2,TRBJ2-5,TGTGCCAGCAGCGCGGGACTAGCGGGGCAAGAGACCCAGTACTTC,CASSAGLAGQETQYF
TRBV6-6,once,.,TRBJ1-3,TGTGCCAGCATTCACAGAACCCCGGGAAACACCATATATTTT,CASIHRTPGNTIYF
TRBV7-9,few,.,TRBJ1-1,TGTGCCAGCAGCTCCCCCTCGGAGGGGACTGAAGCTTTCTTT,CASSSPSEGTEAFF
TRBV29-1,.,.,TRBJ2-7,TGCAGCGCTAGGAGGGACAGAGCTGGCGAGCAGTACTTC,CSARRDRAGEQYF
TRBV15,many,TRBD2,TRBJ2-5,TGTGCCACCAGCAGGGGACTAGCGGGGCCCATTGAAGAGACCCAGTACTTC,CATSRGLAGPIEETQYF
TRBV20-1,.,.,TRBJ2-5,TGCAGTGCTAGAGAGGGGTATAGCGCAGGGAAGACCCAGTACTTC,CSAREGYSAGKTQYF
TRBV12-3/TRBV12-4,.,.,TRBJ2-7,TGTGCCAGCAGTTTGACAGACCGCTGCGAGCAGTACTTC,CASSLTDRCEQYF
TRBV12-5,.,.,TRBJ1-4,TGTGCTAGTGGTTTTCAAGGGCTGGCTAATGAAAAACTGTTTTTT,CASGFQGLANEKLFF
TRBV27,.,.,TRBJ2-1,TGTGCCAGCAGTTACAAGGACCCAGCGGTAAATGAGCAGTTCTTC,CASSYKDPAVNEQFF
TRBV18,.,TRBD2,TRBJ2-7,TGTGCCAGCTCACCACCGGGGAGGGTTTTATACGAGCAGTACTTC,CASSPPGRVLYEQYF
TRBV7-2,few,.,TRBJ2-5,TGTGCCAGCAGCAACGGCTTTGGGGAGACCCAGTACTTC,CASSNGFGETQYF
TRBV12-3/TRBV12-4,.,TRBD1,TRBJ2-1,TGTGCCAGCAGACCGGGACAGGGGAGCTCCTACAATGAGCAGTTCTTC,CASRPGQGSSYNEQFF
TRBV9,.,TRBD2,TRBJ2-7,TGTGCCAGCAGCGTAGCTGCGGGGGGAAATTACGAGCAGTACTTC,CASSVAAGGNYEQYF
TRBV3-1,few,TRBD2,TRBJ2-5,TGTGCCAGCAGCCGGGGACTAGCGGGAGTAAAGGAGCAGTACTTC,CASSRGLAGVKEQYF
TRBV7-9,.,.,TRBJ1-6,TGTGCCAGCAGCTTAGCTGGACCCCTCCACTTT,CASSLAGPLHF
TRBV28,.,TRBD2,TRBJ2-1,TGTGCCAGCAGAACGTCGCGAGCGGGGGGCCTCCTTTCCTCCTACAATGAGCAGTTCTTC,CASRTSRAGGLLSSYNEQFF
TRBV5-5,.,TRBD1,TRBJ1-2,TGTGCCAGCAGCCTCGAGGGGACCCGGACAGGTCGATATGGCTACACCTTC,CASSLEGTRTGRYGYTF
TRBV7-2,few,.,TRBJ2-1,TGTGCCAGCAGCTCACAATCCCGGGGGAATGAGCAGTTCTTC,CASSSQSRGNEQFF
TRBV5-1,.,TRBD2,TRBJ2-1,TGCGCCAGCAGCTTGTCCCCAGCGGGGGGCTCAAGCTCCTACAATGAGCAGTTCTTC,CASSLSPAGGSSSYNEQFF
TRBV2,.,TRBD1,TRBJ1-2,TGTGCCAGCAGTATCCGGGACAGGGGGGTAAAGGATTATGGCTACACCTTC,CASSIRDRGVKDYGYTF
TRBV5-4,few,.,TRBJ2-3,TGTGCCAGCAGGAGAGATGGAGGCACCGATACGCAGTATTTT,CASRRDGGTDTQYF
TRBV11-3,.,.,TRBJ2-5,TGTGCCAGCAGCTTAGATAGGCTGGAGACCCAGTACTTC,CASSLDRLETQYF
TRBV20-1,.,.,TRBJ1-3,TGCAGTGCTAGTCACGGGGCCCCGAACACCATATATTTT,CSASHGAPNTIYF
TRBV20-1,few,.,TRBJ2-3,TGCAGTGCTAGGTCAGCAAGGCGAGCGGCAGATACGCAGTATTTT,CSARSARRAADTQYF
TRBV10-3,few,TRBD2,TRBJ2-2,TGTGCCATCAGAGTAGCGGGACCATCGAACACCGGGGAGCTGTTTTTT,CAIRVAGPSNTGELFF
TRBV7-2,.,.,TRBJ2-3,TGTGCCAGCAGCCTCCGGGACTCCCGGGCAGATACGCAGTATTTT,CASSLRDSRADTQYF
TRBV20-1,few,.,TRBJ2-1,TGCAGTGCTAGAGGACGGCCTGAGCAGTTCTTC,CSARGRPEQFF
TRBV7-9,once,TRBD1,TRBJ1-2,TGTGCCAGTAGCTTAGCCGGTGGACAGGGCGAAGGCTACACCTTC,CASSLAGGQGEGYTF
TRBV4-1,few,.,TRBJ2-5,TGCGCCAGCAGCCAAGATTTCGTGGGGGCCGGGAGAACGGAGCAGTACTTC,CASSQDFVGAGRTEQYF
TRBV20-1,.,.,TRBJ2-7,TGCAGTGCTAGAGCCCCTTCCGGGGGTAGGGGGAACTACGAGCAGTACTTC,CSARAPSGGRGNYEQYF
TRBV20-1,.,.,TRBJ2-5,TGCAGTGCTAGAGATTACCGGGGACAAGAGACCCAGTACTTC,CSARDYRGQETQYF
TRBV3-1,few,.,TRBJ2-7,TGTGCCAGCAGCCAATCTAGAGGGGAGCAGTACTTC,CASSQSRGEQYF
TRBV29-1,.,TRBD2,TRBJ2-1,TGCAGCGTTGACAGCGGGGGGGAGTTGGGTGAGCAGTTCTTC,CSVDSGGELGEQFF
TRBV20-1,.,.,TRBJ2-7,TGCAGTGCTCCCCGCGTGACTGAGCAGTACTTC,CSAPRVTEQYF
TRBV10-3,few,TRBD1,TRBJ2-7,TGTGCCATCAGAAGACAGGGAGTGGGCAGCGAGCAGTACTTC,CAIRRQGVGSEQYF
TRBV10-3,few,TRBD1,TRBJ1-3,TGTGCCATACGGAGCCGGGGACAGGGGCCAACAAGCTCTGGGAACACCATATATTTT,CAIRSRGQGPTSSGNTIYF
TRBV10-3,.,TRBD1,TRBJ2-7,TGTGCCATCAGTGAGGACAGGGTTTCCTACGAGCAGTACTTC,CAISEDRVSYEQYF
TRBV7-2,.,TRBD1,TRBJ2-1,TGTGCCAGCAGCGTAGGGGGCCCTGAGCAGTTCTTC,CASSVGGPEQFF
TRBV7-2,.,TRBD2,TRBJ2-7,TGTGCCAGCAGCTCCGGACTAGCGGGGGGGCGGGAGCAGTACTTC,CASSSGLAGGREQYF
TRBV7-2,few,.,TRBJ1-2,TGTGCCAGCAGCTATAACAGAAAAAACTATGGCTACACCTTC,CASSYNRKNYGYTF